The 5 T cell receptor beta chains listed next were all sequenced from one sample in a study of cytomegalovirus exposure and HLA in healthy donors. Assay: immunoSEQ multiplex PCR; the TCRdb copy retains only in-frame clones and omits some. Of 50,000 or so clones in the sample, roughly nine tenths were seen once. Sequencing input: PBMCs. These receptor sequences come from a woman aged 25 to 39 in good health and CMV-seronegative.

This clone was observed once. The CDR3 DNA sequence: TGTGCCATCAGCGGGGGGAGTGAGCAGTTCTTC. This gives the protein CAISGGSEQFF. The chain has TRBV10-3 and TRBJ2-1, with 7 bases lining up with TRBD2. J lost 9 bases, V lost 6 bases, and 2 bases had no gene match. The CDR3 spans 11 residues. CDR1 ENHRY and CDR2 SYGVKD come from the germline V gene.

This chain connects TRBV30 to TRBJ2-5, with 7 bases aligning to TRBD2. The V segment lost 0 bases and the J segment 7 bases; nucleotides outside the gene matches: 8. The CDR3 consists of 14 residues. Germline CDR1 reads GTSNPN; CDR2 reads SVGIG (reference sequence). The CDR3 is CAWSVADSGGTQYF. The DNA of the CDR3 is TGTGCCTGGAGTGTGGCGGACTCGGGGGGGACCCAGTACTTC. The complete variable domain, with remaining parts taken from reference TRBV30 and TRBJ2-5, reads SQTIHQWPATLVQPVGSPLSLECTVEGTSNPNLYWYRQAAGRGLQLLFYSVGIGQISSEVPQNLSASRPQDRQFILSSKKLLLSDSGFYLCAWSVADSGGTQYFGPGTRLLVL.

This rearrangement joins TRBV30 to TRBJ1-1; possible D gene TRBD1, 5 bases. V shed 0 bases and J shed 4 bases, with 15 bases lying between them. The CDR3 runs 15 residues. The germline V gene encodes CDR1 GTSNPN and CDR2 SVGIG (reference sequence). This CDR3 reads CAWSVRGGTGTEAFF. The CDR3 bases are TGTGCCTGGAGTGTACGGGGAGGGACGGGCACTGAAGCTTTCTTT.

The chain is built from TRBV6-4 and TRBJ2-1; TRBD2 matches at 10 bases. The CDR3 spans 14 residues. V trimming: 11 bases; J trimming: 4 bases; junction bases outside the gene matches: 8. Looked up from germline, CDR1 is MRHNA and CDR2 is SNTAGT. CDR3 amino acids: CAGPSGSRYNEQFF. DNA for the CDR3: TGTGCCGGCCCTAGCGGGAGCCGATACAATGAGCAGTTCTTC.

The gene calls are TRBV19 and TRBJ2-5; a weak D match, TRBD2 (6 bases). The CDR3 runs to 15 residues. V was cut by 4 bases and J by 4 bases, with 16 bases left in between. The germline V gene has CDR1 LNHDA and CDR2 SQIVND (reference sequence). CDR3 bases: TGTGCCAGTAGTACCCCAAGCGGAGGGCGAGAGACCCAGTACTTC. As protein: CASSTPSGGRETQYF.